The 12 T cell receptor beta chains below come from one sample, sequenced in a study of blood T cell repertoires in COVID-19. Data came from immunoSEQ multiplex PCR; TCRdb stores just in-frame clones and leaves some out. The repertoire holds over 250,000 clones, with 75% to 90% as singletons. The specimen sequenced was peripheral blood. The receptors come from a woman in her 70s with COVID-19, enrolled during active disease.

This CDR3 reads CASARVGSRDFYGYTF. In DNA, the CDR3 is TGTGCCAGCGCTCGGGTAGGCAGCCGGGACTTCTATGGCTACACCTTC. J is TRBJ1-2 and V is TRBV3-1 (or the pseudogene TRBV3-2), with D possibly TRBD1 on 5 matching bases. The ends were cut back, 8 bases at V and 4 bases at J, with 23 bases in the middle. Germline values: CDR1 LGHDT, CDR2 YNNKEL (reference sequence). The CDR3 is 16 amino acids.

The chain links TRBV21-1 to TRBJ1-1; the table's D call, TRBD1, has no DNA check behind it. TRBV21-1 is a recognized pseudogene. The CDR3 totals 12 residues. The CDR3 sequence: CAAIGGTAEAFF. CDR3 nucleotide sequence: TGTGCCGCTATCGGTGGGACAGCTGAAGCTTTCTTT.

The rearrangement joins TRBV29-1 to TRBJ1-1; 9 nucleotides match TRBD1. The V gene's germline CDR1 is SQVTM and CDR2 ANQGSEA. This CDR3 has 16 residues. J lost 3 bases, V lost 7 bases, and 15 bases had no gene match. The CDR3 region is CSAPGGTGGRDTEAFF. As DNA, the CDR3 is TGCAGCGCCCCAGGGGGAACAGGGGGCCGGGACACTGAAGCTTTCTTT.

This clone was seen only once. The rearrangement links TRBV12-3 or TRBV12-4 to TRBJ2-1; no clear D gene. The CDR3 loop spans 13 amino acids. The V and J ends lost 6 bases and 6 bases respectively, with 12 bases between them. CDR3 nucleotide sequence: TGTGCCAGCAGCACTAAAAGCTTCAATGAGCAGTTCTTC. Residues: CASSTKSFNEQFF.

The chain links TRBV6-2 or TRBV6-3 to TRBJ2-7, with a tentative D call TRBD2 (5 bases). V was pared by 2 bases and J by 0 bases, with 17 bases between. The V gene's germline CDR1 is MNHEY and CDR2 SVGEGT. The CDR3 spans 17 residues. As DNA, the CDR3 is TGTGCCAGCAGTTACCGGGGAACCCGGACGAGCTCCTACGAGCAGTACTTC. Protein product: CASSYRGTRTSSYEQYF.

This clone has a handful of counts. The genes are TRBV2 and TRBJ2-7; TRBD1 matches 7 bases. The CDR3 has 13 residues. Germline V gene sequence: CDR1 SNHLY, CDR2 FYNNEI. With 10 bases clipped from V and 2 bases from J, the junction kept 8 bases outside the gene matches. For the CDR3, the DNA is TGTGCCATTTCGACAGGGACCCCCTACGAGCAGTACTTC. This gives the protein CAISTGTPYEQYF.

The gene calls are TRBV24-1 and TRBJ1-6; 10 nucleotides agree with TRBD1. After removal of 6 bases from V and 6 bases from J, the junction contained 16 bases not matched to a gene. Germline lookup yields CDR1 KGHDR and CDR2 SFDVKD. The CDR3 consists of 19 residues. The CDR3 region has the DNA TGTGCCACCAGTTACCGGGACAGGGGATCTCGGGCCCCTAATTCACCCCTCCACTTT. Translation: CATSYRDRGSRAPNSPLHF.

CDR3 nucleotides: TGTGCCAGCAGCCCATGGACTAGCGGGGATAGCACAGATACGCAGTATTTT. Encoded protein: CASSPWTSGDSTDTQYF. The chain has TRBV4-2 and TRBJ2-3; TRBD2 aligns across 12 bases. This CDR3 contains 17 residues. The germline V gene encodes CDR1 LGHNA and CDR2 YNFKEQ. The ends lost 4 bases at V and 0 bases at J; junction bases unmatched: 5.

The chain links TRBV3-1 (or the pseudogene TRBV3-2) to TRBJ1-1, with 9 bases aligning to TRBD1. From germline, CDR1 is LGHDT and CDR2 YNNKEL (reference sequence). CDR3 length: 16 residues. Losses at the gene ends were 2 bases for V and 4 bases for J; bases not matched to a gene: 8. As DNA, the CDR3 is TGTGCCAGCAGCCAATTGGGACAGGGATTAGGCACTGAAGCTTTCTTT. It codes for CASSQLGQGLGTEAFF.

The chain recombines TRBV4-1 with TRBJ1-2; the D gene is possibly TRBD1 (6 bases). Trimming left V 4 bases short and J 0 bases short, with 15 bases between. CDR3 size: 16 residues. Germline V gene sequence: CDR1 MGHRA, CDR2 YSYEKL. CDR3 residues: CASSRGPGQTNYGYTF. The CDR3 DNA is TGCGCCAGCAGCCGGGGGCCAGGACAGACTAACTATGGCTACACCTTC.

The chain is built from TRBV7-3 and TRBJ2-2; 8 nucleotides match TRBD2. CDR3 length: 15 amino acids. V was pared by 0 bases and J by 4 bases, with 1 base of the junction left unmatched. Germline CDR1 and CDR2: SGHTA and FQGTGA. The CDR3 region has the DNA TGTGCCAGCAGCTTAACCGGGACTAGCACCGGGGAGCTGTTTTTT. It is translated as CASSLTGTSTGELFF.

The V and J genes are TRBV4-1 and TRBJ1-2; 9 nucleotides line up with TRBD1. Germline loops: CDR1 MGHRA, CDR2 YSYEKL. The length of the CDR3 is 15 residues. The V and J ends lost 2 bases and 2 bases, in that order; junction bases with no gene match: 3. CDR3 sequence (DNA): TGCGCCAGCAGCCAACCCGGGACAGGGAACTATGGCTACACCTTC. Translation: CASSQPGTGNYGYTF.